This T cell receptor beta chain is drawn from a study of neurological immune-mediated disorders. Study-level results: Private repertoires in all groups were suggested by the finding that expanded clones across subjects shared no CDR3 amino acid sequences.

TCRdb reprocessed the 5' RACE reads via MiXCR and lists one record per CDR3 protein. In the table there are more than 35,000 distinct CDR3 sequences, about 6.3% of which are singletons. This clonotype has a count of ten or more. Its specificity is unknown. J was trimmed by 2 bases and V by 7 bases; bases with no gene match: 5. Germline lookup yields CDR1 DFQATT and CDR2 SNEGSKA (reference sequence). The CDR3 spans 14 residues. Sequencing was done on a sample of CD4+ T cells from blood. The chain has TRBV20-1 and TRBJ2-6, with 7 bases fitting TRBD1. The sequence derives from a woman between 40 and 50 years old in good health. The CDR3 reads CSGDTGAGANVLTF. The CDR3 DNA follows: TGCAGTGGTGACACAGGGGCTGGGGCCAACGTCCTGACTTTC.